This T cell receptor (beta chain) came from a study of blood T cell repertoires in COVID-19. Some clones are missing from TCRdb's copy, which holds only in-frame ones; the method was immunoSEQ multiplex PCR. This sample has over 130,000 clones; 84% occur once, and the top ten carry 2.2%. This CDR3 is 15 amino acids long. Unmatched junction bases numbered 9, after V lost 3 bases and J lost 7 bases. The germline V gene encodes CDR1 SGHVS and CDR2 FQNEAQ. Sequenced material: peripheral blood. The sequence was collected from a man between 65 and 85 years old with acute or convalescent COVID-19. The chain carries TRBV7-8 and TRBJ2-1, with 7 bases matching TRBD2. The CDR3 is CASSFRGLVGNEQFF. Here the CDR3 DNA reads TGTGCCAGCAGCTTCCGTGGACTAGTTGGGAATGAGCAGTTCTTC.